Listed below are T cell receptor beta chains from one sample, sequenced in a study of regulatory T cells in long-lasting Graves disease. Each CDR3 protein is one row after TCRdb ran MiXCR on the multiplex PCR reads. Here the sample spans roughly 410,000 distinct CDR3 sequences, about 15% being singletons. These data also featured in a second study, about T cells in Graves' hyperthyroidism and ophthalmopathy.

The sequences come from peripheral blood mononuclear cells (PBMCs), collected at new diagnosis, from a patient treated with antithyroid drugs. The receptors here all came from a woman aged 40 to 49 with Graves disease. Both conserved end residues are part of each CDR3. The D gene is left open where the match is weak. The listing skips clone size in some rows; elsewhere it reads once, few, many or a size class.

>many|TRBJ2-3|TRBV19|NA
TGTGCCAGTAGTAAGGGACAACTGGTCACAGATACGCAGTATTTT
CASSKGQLVTDTQYF
>NA|TRBJ1-5|TRBV2|NA
TGTGCGACCAGGGATAGCAATCAGCCCCAGCATTTT
CATRDSNQPQHF
>NA|TRBJ2-7|TRBV20-1|TRBD1
TGCAGTGCCCCGGGACAGGGGAGCGAGCAGTACTTC
CSAPGQGSEQYF
>NA|TRBJ1-5|TRBV29-1|NA
TGCAGCGTTGGGGGTTTCAATCAGCCCCAGCATTTT
CSVGGFNQPQHF
>few|TRBJ1-1|TRBV5-4|TRBD1
TGTGCCAGCAGCTGGGGTCCCCCAGGGGGCCAGTTCGACACTGAAGCTTTCTTT
CASSWGPPGGQFDTEAFF
>many|TRBJ1-1|TRBV7-2|TRBD1
TGTGCCAGCAGCCCCCCGGGACAGGGGAGGACTGAAGCTTTCTTT
CASSPPGQGRTEAFF
>many|TRBJ2-3|TRBV29-1|NA
TGCAGCGTTGTTCGAGCTTCGAGCGCAGATACGCAGTATTTT
CSVVRASSADTQYF
>few|TRBJ2-7|TRBV19|NA
TGTGCCAGTAGTGTCAGCGGCTCCTACGAGCAGTACTTC
CASSVSGSYEQYF
>few|TRBJ2-5|TRBV7-9|NA
TGTGCCAGCAGTTCATACGGCACAGGGCGCCAAGAGACCCAGTACTTC
CASSSYGTGRQETQYF
>many|TRBJ2-2|TRBV9|TRBD2
TGTGCCAGCAGCGTAGTTAGCGGGAGGGCCGGGTACACCGGGGAGCTGTTTTTT
CASSVVSGRAGYTGELFF
>few|TRBJ2-1|TRBV10-1|TRBD2
TGCGCCAGCAGCCAACCGGGACTAGCAGATGAGCAGTTCTTC
CASSQPGLADEQFF
>many|TRBJ2-2|TRBV6-1|NA
TGTGCCAGCAGCAACAGGGGAGGGGGCCCCGGGGAGCTGTTTTTT
CASSNRGGGPGELFF
>NA|TRBJ2-5|TRBV2|NA
TGTGCCAGCAGTCAGGGACGTTACCAAGAGACCCAGTACTTC
CASSQGRYQETQYF
>NA|TRBJ2-2|TRBV6-4|NA
TGTGCCAGCAGTGAAGCGGCGTGGACCGGGGAGCTGTTTTTT
CASSEAAWTGELFF
>NA|TRBJ1-1|TRBV9|NA
TGTGCCAGCAGCGACCCCAGGGTGAACACTGAAGCTTTCTTT
CASSDPRVNTEAFF
>NA|TRBJ2-4|TRBV4-1|NA
TGCGCCAGCAGCCAAGAGACAGACACAACTCTAGCCAAAAACATTCAGTACTTC
CASSQETDTTLAKNIQYF
>many|TRBJ2-3|TRBV20-1|TRBD1
TGCAGTGCTAGAGATCAATCGGGGACAGGGGGCGCAGATACGCAGTATTTT
CSARDQSGTGGADTQYF
>NA|TRBJ2-1|TRBV28|NA
TGTGCCAGCAGTTTATTTTTCGGAAATGAGCAGTTCTTC
CASSLFFGNEQFF
>many|TRBJ2-7|TRBV11-3|TRBD2
TGTGCCAGCAGCCGTACTAGCGGTTCCTACGAGCAGTACTTC
CASSRTSGSYEQYF
>few|TRBJ2-1|TRBV7-9|NA
TGTGCCAGCAGCTTAGTATTCTCCAGTTACAATGAGCAGTTCTTC
CASSLVFSSYNEQFF
>once|TRBJ1-1|TRBV18|NA
TGTACCAGCTCACCGGGGGTGAACACTGAAGCTTTCTTT
CTSSPGVNTEAFF
>NA|TRBJ1-2|TRBV20-1|TRBD1
TGCAGTGCTAGAGATCCGCAGGGGGAGAACTATGGCTACACCTTC
CSARDPQGENYGYTF
>many|TRBJ2-6|TRBV2|NA
TGTGCCAGCAGTGAACACTCTGGGGCCAACGTCCTGACTTTC
CASSEHSGANVLTF
>many|TRBJ2-2|TRBV2|TRBD1
TGTGCCAGCAGTGGTACAGGGGCGGTCGGGGAGCTGTTTTTT
CASSGTGAVGELFF
>many|TRBJ2-3|TRBV2|NA
TGTGCCAGCAGTGATGTCGGTATAGTATCAGATACGCAGTATTTT
CASSDVGIVSDTQYF
>few|TRBJ1-6|TRBV20-1|TRBD1
TGCAGTGCTAGAGCGACGACAGGGGGCTCAAATTCACCCCTCCACTTT
CSARATTGGSNSPLHF
>many|TRBJ2-2|TRBV5-5|TRBD1
TGTGCCAGCAGCTGGGGACAGAGTCCCGGGGAGCTGTTTTTT
CASSWGQSPGELFF
>many|TRBJ2-1|TRBV29-1|NA
TGCAGCGCCCTTTCCCGGACAGCGGCCTATGAGCAGTTCTTC
CSALSRTAAYEQFF
>many|TRBJ2-5|TRBV28|NA
TGTGCCAGCAGTTTGTATCAGCGGTTAGAGACCCAGTACTTC
CASSLYQRLETQYF
>many|TRBJ2-1|TRBV11-3|NA
TGTGCCAGCAGCTTAGTATGGGATTCCTACAATGAGCAGTTCTTC
CASSLVWDSYNEQFF
>many|TRBJ1-2|TRBV30|NA
TGTGCCTGGAGTCCCCCGACAGTCTATGGCTACACCTTC
CAWSPPTVYGYTF
>NA|TRBJ2-1|TRBV5-1|NA
TGCGCCAGCAGCTACGACGGTAGCGTCTACAATGAGCAGTTCTTC
CASSYDGSVYNEQFF
>few|TRBJ2-1|TRBV6-2/TRBV6-3|TRBD2
TGTGCCAGCAGTTACTCCTCTCCAGGACTAGCGGTCAATGAGCAGTTCTTC
CASSYSSPGLAVNEQFF
>few|TRBJ2-7|TRBV25-1|NA
TGTGCCAGCAGTGGGGGGGAGAAGCAGTACTTC
CASSGGEKQYF
>many|TRBJ2-7|TRBV10-3|TRBD1
TGTGCCACCTGGGACAGGGGAGTCCACGAGCAGTACTTC
CATWDRGVHEQYF
>many|TRBJ2-1|TRBV2|TRBD2
TGTGCCAGCAGTGCGAGTAGCGGGAGCGGCGAGCAGTTCTTC
CASSASSGSGEQFF
>many|TRBJ1-1|TRBV29-1|NA
TGCAGCGTTGGGGAGGACACAGTGAACACTGAAGCTTTCTTT
CSVGEDTVNTEAFF
>many|TRBJ2-1|TRBV11-3|NA
TGTGCCAGCAGCTTAGATGCTCTAGCGAGTCGCTACAATGAGCAGTTCTTC
CASSLDALASRYNEQFF
>many|TRBJ2-3|TRBV12-3/TRBV12-4|TRBD1
TGTGCCAGCAGTTCCCGGGACAGGGAGTTGGATACGCAGTATTTT
CASSSRDRELDTQYF
>few|TRBJ2-1|TRBV20-1|TRBD2
TGCAGTGCTAGAGTCGGGGCGGGGCAGCGGGAGGGATCCTACAATGAGCAGTTCTTC
CSARVGAGQREGSYNEQFF
>NA|TRBJ2-3|TRBV25-1|NA
TGTGCCAGCAGTGACTTGACCAGGACAACAGATACGCAGTATTTT
CASSDLTRTTDTQYF
>few|TRBJ2-1|TRBV19|NA
TGTGCCAGTAGTATAGTGGGCCGAAGGGGGGGTTACAATGAGCAGTTCTTC
CASSIVGRRGGYNEQFF
>NA|TRBJ2-4|TRBV19|NA
TGTGCCAGTAGTATGGCCCTCGGGGCCAAAAACATTCAGTACTTC
CASSMALGAKNIQYF
>many|TRBJ2-7|TRBV7-6|TRBD2
TGTGCCAGCAGCTTAAGGACAGGGACCCCCGGGACTAGCGGTTACGAGCAGTACTTC
CASSLRTGTPGTSGYEQYF
>many|TRBJ1-2|TRBV20-1|NA
TGCAGTGCTAGCGGGATTACTTTCTATGGCTACACCTTC
CSASGITFYGYTF
>few|TRBJ2-7|TRBV10-1|NA
TGCGCCAGCAGTGAGGCGGCTAGCGAAGGCTCCTACGAGCAGTACTTC
CASSEAASEGSYEQYF
>many|TRBJ1-1|TRBV13|NA
TGTGCCAGCAGCCCCCCGGATTTCCTGAGGATCACTGAAGCTTTCTTT
CASSPPDFLRITEAFF
>NA|TRBJ2-5|TRBV11-3|NA
TGTGCCAGCAGCTTAGGGGGGCCGAAGGGGACCCAGTACTTC
CASSLGGPKGTQYF
>many|TRBJ2-2|TRBV3-1|NA
TGTGCCAGCAGCCAAGACGGACGGGCGAACGGGGAGCTGTTTTTT
CASSQDGRANGELFF